The rows below give T cell receptor beta chains drawn from one sample of a study of blood T cell repertoires in COVID-19. Measured with immunoSEQ multiplex PCR; TCRdb has only the in-frame clones, and not every one. The data hold some 250,000 clones, with around 86% observed a single time. Sequencing was carried out using peripheral blood. The source is a woman under 40 who had recovered from COVID-19. CDR3s include the opening cysteine and the closing phenylalanine or tryptophan. A D gene is named only where the DNA matches it firmly. Clone size is shown for a subset of rows, as once, few, many or a class of expanded clone.

V gene,D gene,clone size,CDR3 length,J gene,CDR3 DNA,CDR3 protein
TRBV6-5,-,-,15,TRBJ1-2,TGTGCCAGCAGTTTCCAGGGGCCCCCTAACTATGGCTACACCTTC,CASSFQGPPNYGYTF
TRBV5-4,-,-,19,TRBJ2-1,TGTGCCAGCAGCCCCCCGAGAAAGGACACGACTGGCCCCTACAATGAGCAGTTCTTC,CASSPPRKDTTGPYNEQFF
TRBV7-3,-,few,13,TRBJ2-1,TGTGCCAGCAGCTTAGGACAATACAATGAGCAGTTCTTC,CASSLGQYNEQFF
TRBV11-1,-,once,13,TRBJ2-2,TGTGCCAGCAGGGACAGTTACACCGGGGAGCTGTTTTTT,CASRDSYTGELFF
TRBV4-1,-,-,15,TRBJ1-2,TGCGCCAGCAGCCAAGTTGAAGTTCAACTCAATGGCTACACCTTC,CASSQVEVQLNGYTF
TRBV2,TRBD1,-,15,TRBJ2-3,TGTGCCAGCGAGTGGTGGACAGGTAGCACAGATACGCAGTATTTT,CASEWWTGSTDTQYF
TRBV7-6,TRBD1,-,15,TRBJ2-1,TGTGCCAGCAGCTTAGATAGGGGGCCCTACAATGAGCAGTTCTTC,CASSLDRGPYNEQFF
TRBV19,TRBD1,-,15,TRBJ1-1,TGTGCCAGTAGTTTCTCCGGGACAGGGGGCACTGAAGCTTTCTTT,CASSFSGTGGTEAFF
TRBV2,-,-,13,TRBJ2-1,TGTGCCAGCAGGAATTCCGACAGAAATGAGCAGTTCTTC,CASRNSDRNEQFF
TRBV2,-,-,13,TRBJ2-5,TGTGCCAGCAAGAGGGATGTGTGGGAGACCCAGTACTTC,CASKRDVWETQYF
TRBV3-1/TRBV3-2,-,-,15,TRBJ2-7,TGTGCCAGCAGCCAAGATGAAAGGACAGCGGCGAAGCAGTACTTC,CASSQDERTAAKQYF
TRBV2,-,-,13,TRBJ2-3,TGTGCCAGCAGTAAGGGGAATCTAGATACGCAGTATTTT,CASSKGNLDTQYF
TRBV4-2,TRBD2,-,18,TRBJ2-1,TGTGCCAGCAGCCAAGAATCCAAGGTGACTAGCGGGACTAATGAGCAGTTCTTC,CASSQESKVTSGTNEQFF
TRBV28,TRBD1,-,15,TRBJ2-1,TGTGCCAGCAGGACCGCCGGGACAGCTTACAATGAGCAGTTCTTC,CASRTAGTAYNEQFF
TRBV25-1,-,-,14,TRBJ1-2,TGTGCCAGCAGTGAATACACAGCCTTAGGTGGCTACACCTTC,CASSEYTALGGYTF
TRBV5-1,-,-,15,TRBJ1-4,TGCGCCAGCAGCTTGGGAACAGGAATAAATGAAAAACTGTTTTTT,CASSLGTGINEKLFF
TRBV19,-,once,14,TRBJ1-5,TGTGCCAGTATCAGGGTTGGGAGCAATCAGCCCCAGCATTTT,CASIRVGSNQPQHF
TRBV10-2,-,-,10,TRBJ2-1,TGCGCCAGCAGTCGGAATGAGCAGTTCTTC,CASSRNEQFF
TRBV6-1,-,few,12,TRBJ1-5,TGTGCCAGCAGTGAAGGGAGTCAGCCCCAGCATTTT,CASSEGSQPQHF
TRBV7-2,-,-,16,TRBJ1-2,TGTGCCAGCAGCCACCTAATCTCACAGGGAACCACTGGCTACACCTTC,CASSHLISQGTTGYTF
TRBV3-1/TRBV3-2,-,-,12,TRBJ2-7,TGTGCCAGCAGCCGACGTCGAGGCGAGCAGTACTTC,CASSRRRGEQYF
TRBV5-8,TRBD1,-,14,TRBJ2-1,TGTGCCAGCAGCTTGGGACAGGGGTTCAATGAGCAGTTCTTC,CASSLGQGFNEQFF
TRBV6-2/TRBV6-3,TRBD2,-,17,TRBJ2-7,TGTGCCAGCAGTTACGGGAGAGGCGGGGGGCAGGCCTACGAGCAGTACTTC,CASSYGRGGGQAYEQYF
TRBV9,TRBD1,few,14,TRBJ2-2,TGTGCCAGCAGCGGTGACAGGGCCACCGGGGAGCTGTTTTTT,CASSGDRATGELFF
TRBV6-5,-,-,13,TRBJ1-2,TGTGCCAGCAGCCAGACAGTCAACTATGGCTACACCTTC,CASSQTVNYGYTF
TRBV7-9,-,-,16,TRBJ2-7,TGTGCCAGCAGCTTAGTACCCAGGGGTCGTAACTACGAGCAGTACTTC,CASSLVPRGRNYEQYF
TRBV7-2,-,-,15,TRBJ2-7,TGTGCCAGCAGCTCCAGCCCAGGGGCCACCTACGAGCAGTACTTC,CASSSSPGATYEQYF
TRBV28,-,once,15,TRBJ2-3,TGTGCCATCCTTACCGGGGGTTATCCCACAGATACGCAGTATTTT,CAILTGGYPTDTQYF
TRBV9,-,-,14,TRBJ2-1,TGTGCCAGCAGCGTACGGGGGTACCACAATGAGCAGTTCTTC,CASSVRGYHNEQFF
TRBV4-3,-,-,15,TRBJ1-5,TGCGCCAGCAGCCAAGATTCCAGGGGCAATCAGCCCCAGCATTTT,CASSQDSRGNQPQHF
TRBV5-6,-,-,12,TRBJ1-2,TGTGCCAGCAGCTTGGTGGCCAATGGCTACACCTTC,CASSLVANGYTF
TRBV5-4,-,-,14,TRBJ1-2,TGTGCCAGCAGCGAGACGGGGGTAGGGCATGGCTACACCTTC,CASSETGVGHGYTF
TRBV19,-,-,14,TRBJ2-7,TGTGCCAGTAGTATCCGAGGACAAGGCTACGAGCAGTACTTC,CASSIRGQGYEQYF
TRBV4-1,TRBD1,-,17,TRBJ2-3,TGCGCCAGCAGGGGGCCACAGGGGCCGGATAACACAGATACGCAGTATTTT,CASRGPQGPDNTDTQYF
TRBV7-9,TRBD1,-,13,TRBJ1-2,TGTGCCAGCAGCTTAGTGGCAGGGGGCTGGTACACCTTC,CASSLVAGGWYTF
TRBV2,TRBD1,-,15,TRBJ2-3,TGTGCCAGCAGTGAAGGACAGGGAAACACAGATACGCAGTATTTT,CASSEGQGNTDTQYF